These 20 T cell receptor beta chains share one sample of origin, sequenced in a study of shared clonotypes between healthy human individuals. TCRdb's table, derived via immunoSEQ multiplex PCR, lists solely in-frame clones and lacks some. The profile shows about 1.5 million clones, roughly 97% of them singletons. Material for sequencing was naive CD4+ T cells sorted from blood. Indicated subset: CD45RA+ positively selected. These receptors were collected from a man aged 25-45 years in good health.

In its sample, this clone was seen once. Other DNA variants within this sample encode the same CDR3. The rearrangement joins TRBV19 to TRBJ2-2; 7 positions agree with TRBD1. CDR1 is LNHDA, CDR2 SQIVND, per germline (reference sequence). J was trimmed by 5 bases and V by 3 bases; bases with no gene match: 3. The CDR3 runs 14 residues. The DNA for the CDR3 is TGTGCCAGTAGTATTTCGACAGGGACCGGGGAGCTGTTTTTT. This encodes CASSISTGTGELFF.

CDR3 in DNA: TGTGCCAGCAGTTTCAGACTAGCGGGCCCCTTCTACTTC. It translates to CASSFRLAGPFYF. The V and J genes are TRBV28 and TRBJ2-7; 10 bases align to TRBD2. V lost 3 bases and J lost 13; bases outside the gene matches: 9. This CDR3 is built from 13 residues. CDR1 MDHEN and CDR2 SYDVKM come from the germline V gene.

The chain has TRBV18 and TRBJ1-1, with 7 bases that match TRBD1. Trimming at V came to 5 bases and at J to 2 bases, leaving 5 bases not matched to a gene. The V gene's germline CDR1 is KGHSH and CDR2 LQKENI. The CDR3 contains 14 residues. The CDR3, as DNA: TGTGCCAGCTCAGCCAGGGGGGCAAACACTGAAGCTTTCTTT. Translating it yields CASSARGANTEAFF.

The chain recombines TRBV2 with TRBJ1-4, with TRBD1 identical over 7 bases. Germline V gene sequence: CDR1 SNHLY, CDR2 FYNNEI. The CDR3 runs 17 residues. With 5 bases clipped from V and 0 bases from J, the junction kept 9 bases outside the gene matches. The CDR3 DNA follows: TGTGCCAGCAGTTTACAGGGGCGCGTATCAACTAATGAAAAACTGTTTTTT. It encodes CASSLQGRVSTNEKLFF.

Concerning this clone itself: Other DNA sequences in the same sample also yield this CDR3. The genes are TRBV6-4 and TRBJ1-2; D unresolved. CDR3 length: 12 amino acids. With 2 bases removed from V and 5 bases from J, the gap between germline ends came to 6 bases. Germline CDR1 and CDR2: MRHNA and SNTAGT. The CDR3 here is CASSDGGYGYTF. DNA for the CDR3: TGTGCCAGCAGTGACGGAGGATATGGCTACACCTTC.

The rearrangement links TRBV2 to TRBJ2-5, with a possible D match to TRBD2 (5 bases). The CDR3 runs 12 residues. The V end was cut by 7 bases, the J end by 5 bases, with 11 bases between. CDR1 SNHLY and CDR2 FYNNEI come from the germline V gene. CDR3 nucleotide sequence: TGTGCCAGCAACCAACAGCGGGAGACCCAGTACTTC. This encodes CASNQQRETQYF. Using reference TRBV2 and TRBJ2-5 for the parts outside the CDR3, the full variable domain is EPEVTQTPSHQVTQMGQEVILRCVPISNHLYFYWYRQILGQKVEFLVSFYNNEISEKSEIFDDQFSVERPDGSNFTLKIRSTKLEDSAMYFCASNQQRETQYFGPGTRLLVL.

The chain is built from TRBV19 and TRBJ2-3; D gene uncertain. Trimming pared 7 bases from V and 3 bases from J, leaving 11 bases between. Germline values: CDR1 LNHDA, CDR2 SQIVND (reference sequence). The CDR3 length is 13 residues. DNA for the CDR3: TGTGCCAGTACCCCTCCTTTTACAGATACGCAGTATTTT. It yields the protein CASTPPFTDTQYF.

The CDR3 region has the DNA TGTGCCAGCAGTTACTCGGACTCTGGAAACACCATATATTTT. It codes for CASSYSDSGNTIYF. This sequence joins TRBV6-5 and TRBJ1-3; D gene uncertain. Deletions cut 0 bases from V and 0 bases from J, with 3 bases between. CDR3 length equals 14 residues. Germline CDR1 is MNHEY and CDR2 is SVGAGI.

This rearrangement joins TRBV18 to TRBJ1-2, with a possible D match to TRBD1 (5 bases). Germline CDR1 KGHSH, CDR2 LQKENI. CDR3 length equals 14 residues. The V end was cut by 1 base, the J end by 2 bases, with 8 bases between. The CDR3 DNA reads TGTGCCAGCTCACCACGGCAGGGAAACTATGGCTACACCTTC. This sequence encodes CASSPRQGNYGYTF.

The chain has TRBV27 and TRBJ2-6, with D maybe TRBD2 (5 bases). V dropped 6 bases and J dropped 0 bases, with 21 bases sitting between them. The germline gives CDR1 MNHEY, CDR2 SMNVEV (reference sequence). The length of the CDR3 is 19 residues. DNA for the CDR3: TGTGCCAGCAGCCTACGTTCGTGGACTGCTAACTCTGGGGCCAACGTCCTGACTTTC. It translates to CASSLRSWTANSGANVLTF.

The chain joins TRBV7-8 to TRBJ1-1; D not certain. Trimming took 0 bases from V and 1 from J, leaving 9 bases between them. Germline CDR1 reads SGHVS; CDR2 reads FQNEAQ. The CDR3 contains 15 residues. CDR3 bases: TGTGCCAGCAGCTTAGCGCGCTTCGAGAACACTGAAGCTTTCTTT. This encodes CASSLARFENTEAFF.

The genes are TRBV6-4 and TRBJ1-1; TRBD1 agrees at 9 bases. This CDR3 comprises 13 residues. Trimming took 4 bases from V and 8 from J; bases not matched to a gene: 5. CDR1 is MRHNA, CDR2 SNTAGT, per germline. The CDR3 is CASSVTTGGEAFF. The CDR3 DNA reads TGTGCCAGCAGTGTCACCACAGGGGGCGAAGCTTTCTTT.

The chain joins TRBV5-1 to TRBJ2-5, with D unresolved. Trimming stripped 1 base from V and 4 bases from J, with 11 bases between. There are 14 residues in the CDR3. From germline, CDR1 is SGHRS and CDR2 YFSETQ. CDR3 in DNA: TGCGCCAGCAGCTTGACACAATCAGCAGAGACCCAGTACTTC. Amino acids: CASSLTQSAETQYF.

The chain uses TRBV30 and TRBJ1-5; 10 nucleotides match TRBD1. V was clipped by 5 bases and J by 7 bases; unmatched bases: 5. CDR3 size: 13 residues. Germline assignment: CDR1 GTSNPN and CDR2 SVGIG (reference sequence). The CDR3 sequence is CAWGTGEGQPQHF. CDR3 in DNA: TGTGCCTGGGGGACAGGGGAAGGACAGCCCCAGCATTTT.

The chain recombines TRBV10-3 with TRBJ2-2; the D gene is possibly TRBD2 (5 bases). Deletions cut 2 bases from V and 6 bases from J, with 16 bases between. Germline V CDR1 and CDR2: ENHRY, SYGVKD. The CDR3 is made up of 16 amino acids. This chain's CDR3 is CAISETTGKTPGELFF. CDR3 nucleotides: TGTGCCATCAGTGAGACAACGGGAAAAACGCCCGGGGAGCTGTTTTTT.

This clone occurred once. The CDR3 DNA follows: TGTGCCAGCCGCGAGGCAGGGGGCGTTCATCAGCCCCAGCATTTT. It codes for CASREAGGVHQPQHF. V and J are TRBV6-1 and TRBJ1-5; 8 bases are shared with TRBD1. V trimming: 8 bases; J trimming: 5 bases; junction bases outside the gene matches: 11. The CDR3 consists of 15 residues. In germline, CDR1 is MNHNS, CDR2 SASEGT.

The V call is TRBV9, the J call TRBJ1-5, with D unclear. V was clipped by 9 bases and J by 2 bases, with 12 bases between them. This CDR3 spans 13 amino acids. Germline-derived CDR1 and CDR2 are SGDLS and YYNGEE. The CDR3 here is CAKIRVGNQPQHF. The CDR3 coding sequence is TGTGCCAAGATTAGGGTTGGCAATCAGCCCCAGCATTTT.

The V gene is TRBV6-1, the J gene TRBJ2-7, with no clear D. The CDR3 covers 14 residues. Trimming removed 3 bases from V and 8 bases from J, with 17 bases in between. Germline V gene lookup returns CDR1 MNHNS and CDR2 SASEGT. Here the CDR3 DNA reads TGTGCCAGCAGTGATCGGCAGGCCGCGCTCCAGCAGTACTTC. Translating it yields CASSDRQAALQQYF.

The V and J genes are TRBV6-4 and TRBJ1-5; no firm D call. Per the germline V gene, CDR1 is MRHNA and CDR2 is SNTAGT. The CDR3 contains 13 residues. The V and J ends lost 6 bases and 0 bases respectively, with 6 bases between them. CDR3 DNA: TGTGCCAGCAGCCTCAGTAGCAATCAGCCCCAGCATTTT. Protein product: CASSLSSNQPQHF.

The chain uses TRBV5-5 and TRBJ2-7, with unresolved D. This CDR3 comprises 17 residues. CDR1 SGHKS and CDR2 YYEKEE come from the germline V gene (reference sequence). Trimming shortened V by 4 bases and J by 3 bases, and 23 bases separated the two germline ends. CDR3 nucleotides: TGTGCCAGCAGCGCAATATCTTCGGAAGTTGCCCTCTACGAGCAGTACTTC. It codes for CASSAISSEVALYEQYF.